The present entry profiles one T cell receptor beta chain with its context. Its matching antigen is unknown. This record belongs to a study of tumor-infiltrating lymphocytes in primary liver carcinoma. Whole-study context: All patients had surgically resected primary liver carcinoma. Samples returned roughly 3.5 to 7.13 million productive TCRbeta reads each. Read depth did not differ significantly between tissue types.

Study-wide points: It was in tumors, not blood, that the top-250-clone fraction was significantly higher (p = 0.039).

RNA isolated from unsorted whole blood supplied the blood RNA, with germline DNA also extracted. Patients were treatment-naive with chronic HBV infection. V was clipped by 11 bases and J by 5 bases, with 19 bases between them. The CDR3 totals 14 residues. From germline, CDR1 is MNHEY and CDR2 SVGAGI. cDNA specific to TCR beta was made from around 450 ng of total RNA, with a constant-region primer employed for priming. Three nested multiplex PCR rounds of slightly modified ARM-PCR generated TCR beta libraries. The first two PCR rounds, approximately 10 cycles each, used TRBV1-TRBV30 forward primers and a C-beta reverse primer. MiXCR, run by TCRdb on the multiplex PCR reads, gives a single entry per CDR3 protein. The repertoire holds about 310,000 distinct CDR3 sequences, with approximately 60% as singletons.

The specimen sequenced was peripheral blood. The chain joins TRBV6-5 to TRBJ1-3, with TRBD1 as a possible D gene (5 bases). The TCR was taken from a man aged 40-55 years with primary liver carcinoma and hepatitis B virus infection. CDR3 protein: CAGRGTLSRNTIYF. The DNA for the CDR3 is TGTGCCGGACGGGGGACTCTTTCTAGAAACACCATATATTTT.